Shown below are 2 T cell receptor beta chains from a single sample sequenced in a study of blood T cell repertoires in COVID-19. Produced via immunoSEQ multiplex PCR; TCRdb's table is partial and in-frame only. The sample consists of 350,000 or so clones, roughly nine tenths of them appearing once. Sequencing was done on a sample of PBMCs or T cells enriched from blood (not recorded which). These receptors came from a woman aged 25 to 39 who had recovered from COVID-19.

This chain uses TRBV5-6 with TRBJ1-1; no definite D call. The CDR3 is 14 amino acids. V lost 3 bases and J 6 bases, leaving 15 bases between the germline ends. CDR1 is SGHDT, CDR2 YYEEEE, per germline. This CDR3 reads CASSSSSRLAEAFF. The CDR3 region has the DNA TGTGCCAGCAGCTCTTCTTCCAGGCTCGCTGAAGCTTTCTTT.

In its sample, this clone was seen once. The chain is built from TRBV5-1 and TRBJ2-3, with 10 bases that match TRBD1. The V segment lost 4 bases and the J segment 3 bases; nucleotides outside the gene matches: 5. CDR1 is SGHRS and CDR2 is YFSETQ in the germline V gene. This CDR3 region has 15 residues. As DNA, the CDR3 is TGCGCCAGCAGCCTGACAGGGGGCTGGACAGATACGCAGTATTTT. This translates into CASSLTGGWTDTQYF.